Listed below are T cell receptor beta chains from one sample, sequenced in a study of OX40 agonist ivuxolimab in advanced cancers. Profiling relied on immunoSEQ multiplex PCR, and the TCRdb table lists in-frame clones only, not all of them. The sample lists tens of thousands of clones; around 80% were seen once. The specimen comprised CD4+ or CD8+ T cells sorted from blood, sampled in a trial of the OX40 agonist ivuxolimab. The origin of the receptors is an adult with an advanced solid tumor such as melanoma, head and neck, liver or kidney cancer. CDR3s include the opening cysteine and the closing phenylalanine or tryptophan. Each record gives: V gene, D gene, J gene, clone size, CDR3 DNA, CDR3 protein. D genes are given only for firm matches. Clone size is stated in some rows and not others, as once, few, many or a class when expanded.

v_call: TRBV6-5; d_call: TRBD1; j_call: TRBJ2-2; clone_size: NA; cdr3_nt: TGTGCCAGCAGGCGACAGGGGGAGAACACCGGGGAGCTGTTTTTT; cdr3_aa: CASRRQGENTGELFF
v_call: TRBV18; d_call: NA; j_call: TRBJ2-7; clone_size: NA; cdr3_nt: TGTGCCAGCTCACCACCGGACGGTGCTCACTACGAGCAGTACTTC; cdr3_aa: CASSPPDGAHYEQYF
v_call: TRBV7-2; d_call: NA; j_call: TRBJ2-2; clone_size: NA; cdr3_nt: TGTGCCAGCAGCTTCCGGACCGGGGAGCTGTTTTTT; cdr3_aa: CASSFRTGELFF
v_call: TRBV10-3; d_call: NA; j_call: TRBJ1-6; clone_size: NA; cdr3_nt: TGTGCCATCAGTGAGTCAGCCACCCGGGGTTCACCCCTCCACTTT; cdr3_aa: CAISESATRGSPLHF
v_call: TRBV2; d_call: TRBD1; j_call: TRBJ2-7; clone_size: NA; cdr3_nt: TGTGCCAGCAGACGGGACAGAGAATACGAGCAGTACTTC; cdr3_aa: CASRRDREYEQYF
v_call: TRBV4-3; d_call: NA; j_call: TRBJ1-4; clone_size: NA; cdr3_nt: TGCGCCAGCAGCCGGGGAGGTCATGAAAAACTGTTTTTT; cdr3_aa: CASSRGGHEKLFF
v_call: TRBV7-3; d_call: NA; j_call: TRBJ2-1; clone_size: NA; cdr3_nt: TGTGCCAGCAGCCCTCGGAACTCCCCCTACAATGAGCAGTTCTTC; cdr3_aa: CASSPRNSPYNEQFF
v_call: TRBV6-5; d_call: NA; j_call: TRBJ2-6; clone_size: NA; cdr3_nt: TGTGCCAGCAGTTACTCAGGTCCTGGGGCCAACGTCCTGACTTTC; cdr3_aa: CASSYSGPGANVLTF
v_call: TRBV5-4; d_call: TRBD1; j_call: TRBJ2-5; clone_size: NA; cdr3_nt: TGTGCCAGCAGTCACGGACAGGAACCTCGAGAGACCCAGTACTTC; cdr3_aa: CASSHGQEPRETQYF
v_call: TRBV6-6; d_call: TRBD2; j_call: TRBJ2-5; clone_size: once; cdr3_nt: TGTGCCAGCAGGGTAGCGGGGGGGCCTGGGGAGACCCAGTACTTC; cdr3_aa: CASRVAGGPGETQYF
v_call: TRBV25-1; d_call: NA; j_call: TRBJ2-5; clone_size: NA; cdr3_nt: TGTGCCAGCAGTTCTGCTCGGGCTGACTCGCATTGGGGGACCCAGTACTTC; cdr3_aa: CASSSARADSHWGTQYF
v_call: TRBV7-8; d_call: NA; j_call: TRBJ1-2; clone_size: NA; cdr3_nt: TGTGCCAGCAGCTCAGTGGGTTTGGACTATGGCTACACCTTC; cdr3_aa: CASSSVGLDYGYTF
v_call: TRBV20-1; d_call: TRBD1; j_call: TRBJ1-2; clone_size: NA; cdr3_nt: TGCAGTGCCGGACAGGGGGATGGCTACACCTTC; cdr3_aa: CSAGQGDGYTF
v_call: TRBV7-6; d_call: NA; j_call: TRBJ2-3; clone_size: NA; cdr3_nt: TGTGCCAGCAGCTTCCTGGACTCGTACACAGATACGCAGTATTTT; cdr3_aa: CASSFLDSYTDTQYF
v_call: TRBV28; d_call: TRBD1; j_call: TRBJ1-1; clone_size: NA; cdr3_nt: TGTGCCAGCAGGGCTGGGACAGGGGCGAACCAGAACACTGAAGCTTTCTTT; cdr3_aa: CASRAGTGANQNTEAFF
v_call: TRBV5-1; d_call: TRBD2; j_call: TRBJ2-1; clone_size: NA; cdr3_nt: TGCGCCAGCAGAATGGCGGGAGGGCAGAATGAGCAGTTCTTC; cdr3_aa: CASRMAGGQNEQFF
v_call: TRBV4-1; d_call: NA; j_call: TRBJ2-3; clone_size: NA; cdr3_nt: TGCGCCAGCAGCCAAGCCTTAAAGCCGGGTAAAGCAGATACGCAGTATTTT; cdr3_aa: CASSQALKPGKADTQYF
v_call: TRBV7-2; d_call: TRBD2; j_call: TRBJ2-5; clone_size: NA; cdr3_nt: TGTGCCAGCAGCCCGGGACTAGCTGCCGAGACCCAGTACTTC; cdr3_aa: CASSPGLAAETQYF
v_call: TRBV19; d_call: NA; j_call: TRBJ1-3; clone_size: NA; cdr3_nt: TGTGCCAGTAGTACCCTTGGCCGGGGGGCAACGGGAAACACCATATATTTT; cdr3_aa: CASSTLGRGATGNTIYF